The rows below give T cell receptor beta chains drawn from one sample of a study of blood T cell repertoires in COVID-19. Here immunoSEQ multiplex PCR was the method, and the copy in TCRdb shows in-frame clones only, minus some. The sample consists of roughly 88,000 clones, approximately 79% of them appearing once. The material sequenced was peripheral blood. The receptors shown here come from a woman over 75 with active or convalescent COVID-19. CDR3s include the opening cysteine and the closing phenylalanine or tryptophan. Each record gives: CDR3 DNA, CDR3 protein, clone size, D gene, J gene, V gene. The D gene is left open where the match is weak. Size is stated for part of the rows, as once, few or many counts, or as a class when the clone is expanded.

TGTGCCACCAGTGCCTTGGGACAGGGGAAAGAGACCCAGTACTTC CATSALGQGKETQYF NA TRBD1 TRBJ2-5 TRBV24-1
TGCGCCAGCAGCTTGGCCCGGGACTTCCATCCGTTCTTC CASSLARDFHPFF NA NA TRBJ2-1 TRBV5-1
TGTGCCATCAGGAACCCGACTAGCGGGGGTGCAGATACGCAGTATTTT CAIRNPTSGGADTQYF few TRBD2 TRBJ2-3 TRBV10-3
TGTGCCAGCAGTTCTTTAGCGGGTCTTACCACAGATACGCAGTATTTT CASSSLAGLTTDTQYF NA TRBD2 TRBJ2-3 TRBV6-6
TGTGCCAGTACCATCAGGAGGGGTCAGCAACCTGTCGGAGGCTACACCTTC CASTIRRGQQPVGGYTF NA NA TRBJ1-2 TRBV19
TGTGCCAGCAGCAGGGGGGAGGGGGGCCTCTACAATGAGCAGTTCTTC CASSRGEGGLYNEQFF NA NA TRBJ2-1 TRBV5-6
TGTGCCAGCAGTTTATCAGGCGGGACGGAATCACAACCCCTCCACTTT CASSLSGGTESQPLHF few NA TRBJ1-6 TRBV27
TGTGCCAGCAGCTTGGGACAGGGTCATGAGACCCAGTACTTC CASSLGQGHETQYF NA TRBD1 TRBJ2-5 TRBV7-3
TGTGCCAGCAGCTTAGCCCTGGGACAGGGTTACGAGCAGTACTTC CASSLALGQGYEQYF NA TRBD1 TRBJ2-7 TRBV7-2
TGTGCCAGTAGTATGTCGGCGAACACCGGGGAGCTGTTTTTT CASSMSANTGELFF few NA TRBJ2-2 TRBV19
TGCGCCAGCAGCTCCGCCGGGACAGGGGTTAATTCACCCCTCCACTTT CASSSAGTGVNSPLHF NA TRBD1 TRBJ1-6 TRBV5-1
TGTGCCAGCAGTTACTCAGTCCAGGGGACCTATGGCTACACCTTC CASSYSVQGTYGYTF NA NA TRBJ1-2 TRBV6-5
TGTGCCAGCAGTTTGACAGTGTTAAATTCACCCCTCCACTTT CASSLTVLNSPLHF NA NA TRBJ1-6 TRBV28
TGTGCCAGCAGGCTAGTGAAGGTAGATACGCAGTATTTT CASRLVKVDTQYF few NA TRBJ2-3 TRBV27
TGTGCCAGCAGCTTGGGGCTAGCGGGGGAGGGAGCGTTCTTC CASSLGLAGEGAFF NA TRBD2 TRBJ2-1 TRBV5-8
TGTGCCAGCAGCCAATCCTCCAGGGTCCAAGAGACCCAGTACTTC CASSQSSRVQETQYF NA NA TRBJ2-5 TRBV14
TGCGCCAGCAGCCTAGCCGGGACGGGGGCAGATACGCAGTATTTT CASSLAGTGADTQYF NA NA TRBJ2-3 TRBV5-1
TGCGCCAGCAGCCAACTGGGAATCGGTGGCCCGCGGGTGGGAAACACCATATATTTT CASSQLGIGGPRVGNTIYF NA NA TRBJ1-3 TRBV4-3
TGTGCCAGTAGTAGGTACGGGACTAGCGGACCGAACACCGGGGAGCTGTTTTTT CASSRYGTSGPNTGELFF NA TRBD2 TRBJ2-2 TRBV19
TGTGCCAGTAGTAGAGACCAACTCTTCTACACCTTC CASSRDQLFYTF NA NA TRBJ1-2 TRBV19
TGTGCTAGCAGCTTAGAACAGGGCGGTACAGAGACCCAGTACTTC CASSLEQGGTETQYF NA NA TRBJ2-5 TRBV7-7
TGCAGCGTTGCCCTAACCTTAGCCAAAAACATTCAGTACTTC CSVALTLAKNIQYF few NA TRBJ2-4 TRBV29-1
TGCGCCAGCAGCCGAGGACAGGGCGACACAGATACGCAGTATTTT CASSRGQGDTDTQYF NA TRBD1 TRBJ2-3 TRBV5-1
TGTGCCAGTAGTGCGGGTTGGGGAGAGACCCAGTACTTC CASSAGWGETQYF NA NA TRBJ2-5 TRBV19
TGTGCCAGCAGCCTCCGGGGACAGGGGGAAAACACCATATATTTT CASSLRGQGENTIYF NA TRBD1 TRBJ1-3 TRBV7-3
TGTGCCAGCACTAGGAGCTCCTATAATTCACCCCTCCACTTT CASTRSSYNSPLHF NA NA TRBJ1-6 TRBV28
TGTGCCAGCAGTTACCCCCATTGGACTAGCGGGGGGTCCTACGAGCAGTACTTC CASSYPHWTSGGSYEQYF once TRBD2 TRBJ2-7 TRBV6-2/TRBV6-3
TGTGCCAGCAGCCAAGTTTTGGGGGGAGGGACAGATACGCAGTATTTT CASSQVLGGGTDTQYF NA TRBD2 TRBJ2-3 TRBV3-1/TRBV3-2
TGTGCCAGCTCACCCGGACAGGGCAATGAGCAGTTCTTC CASSPGQGNEQFF NA TRBD1 TRBJ2-1 TRBV18
TGTGCCAGCAGCTTGGGCGGGCTCCAAGAGACCCAGTACTTC CASSLGGLQETQYF NA NA TRBJ2-5 TRBV7-2
TGTGCCAGCAGCCACACATCGGGACTCAGGGTAAATGAGCAGTTCTTC CASSHTSGLRVNEQFF NA NA TRBJ2-1 TRBV4-2
TGTGCCAGCAGCGTCTCGGGACAGGGAGGCTCTGAAGCTTTCTTT CASSVSGQGGSEAFF once TRBD1 TRBJ1-1 TRBV7-2
TGCAGCGGGGGGTTCGGGGTGAACACTGAAGCTTTCTTT CSGGFGVNTEAFF NA NA TRBJ1-1 TRBV29-1
TGTGCCAGCAGTATGGGACAGCCTATGGAGACCCAGTACTTC CASSMGQPMETQYF NA TRBD1 TRBJ2-5 TRBV28
TGTGCCAGTAGTACCCCAGCGGCTGAAGCTTTCTTT CASSTPAAEAFF NA NA TRBJ1-1 TRBV19
TGTGCCAGCAGCCAAGGGACTAGCGGGAGGACAACAGATACGCAGTATTTT CASSQGTSGRTTDTQYF NA TRBD2 TRBJ2-3 TRBV4-2
TGTGCCAGCAGTTTACGTGGGCAGAGTTACAATGAGCAGTTCTTC CASSLRGQSYNEQFF NA NA TRBJ2-1 TRBV28
TGTGCCAGCAGCCATGACACAGGGAGCTCCTACGAGCAGTACTTC CASSHDTGSSYEQYF NA NA TRBJ2-7 TRBV7-2
TGTGCCAGTAAGGGTCAGGGTACCACCGGGGAGCTGTTTTTT CASKGQGTTGELFF NA NA TRBJ2-2 TRBV19
TGTGCCAGTAGTCAGTTCGCAGGGGGTAACACTGAAGCTTTCTTT CASSQFAGGNTEAFF NA TRBD1 TRBJ1-1 TRBV19
TGTGCCAGTAGTAGTGACAGGGTGAGTCGCGAGCAGTACTTC CASSSDRVSREQYF NA TRBD1 TRBJ2-7 TRBV19
TGTGCCAGCAGAAGACAGGGTTTCGGCAATCAGCCCCAGCATTTT CASRRQGFGNQPQHF NA TRBD1 TRBJ1-5 TRBV6-5
TGTGCCAGCAAGACCCTCGGACACCGCCAAGAGACCCAGTACTTC CASKTLGHRQETQYF once NA TRBJ2-5 TRBV19
TGTGCCAGCAGCCGAGGACAGGGTGCCCACGAGCAGTACTTC CASSRGQGAHEQYF NA TRBD1 TRBJ2-7 TRBV7-8
TGTGCCAGCAGTTACTCGAGGCAGGGAATGGATGGCTACACCTTC CASSYSRQGMDGYTF NA NA TRBJ1-2 TRBV6-5
TGTGCCAGTCGACCGGGACTCCATCAACCCCAGCATTTT CASRPGLHQPQHF NA NA TRBJ1-5 TRBV19
TGTGCCAGCAGCTTATCCGGGACTAGCGGGGCGGCCTCCTACAATGAGCAGTTCTTC CASSLSGTSGAASYNEQFF NA TRBD2 TRBJ2-1 TRBV7-3
TGTGCCAGCAGTTTGAGAAAGAGAGACACCGGGGAGCTGTTTTTT CASSLRKRDTGELFF few NA TRBJ2-2 TRBV28
TGTGCCAGCTCTCCCTCCGGGGACACTGAAGCTTTCTTT CASSPSGDTEAFF NA NA TRBJ1-1 TRBV18
TGTGCCAGCAGCCGACAGGGATCGAACACTGAAGCTTTCTTT CASSRQGSNTEAFF NA TRBD1 TRBJ1-1 TRBV9
TGTGCCAGTAGTCCGGGGACATCTGGAAACACCATATATTTT CASSPGTSGNTIYF NA NA TRBJ1-3 TRBV19
TGTGCCAGCAGCCAAGAACTAGCGGGAGTGTCCTACAATGAGCAGTTCTTC CASSQELAGVSYNEQFF NA TRBD2 TRBJ2-1 TRBV4-2
TGTGCCTGGAGTGTACTCACAGGGTTTAATTCACCCCTCCACTTT CAWSVLTGFNSPLHF NA NA TRBJ1-6 TRBV30
TGTGCCAGCAGTGCAGGGGATGAAAAACTGTTTTTT CASSAGDEKLFF once NA TRBJ1-4 TRBV25-1
TGTGCCAGCAGAAATCTCCAAGAGACCCAGTACTTC CASRNLQETQYF NA NA TRBJ2-5 TRBV12-3/TRBV12-4
TGTGCCAGCAGCTCTTCCGGGACAGGGGGCAGAGAGACCCAGTACTTC CASSSSGTGGRETQYF NA TRBD1 TRBJ2-5 TRBV7-2
TGTGCCGCGACTAGCGGCAGCTCCTACAATGAGCAGTTCTTC CAATSGSSYNEQFF NA TRBD2 TRBJ2-1 TRBV10-3
TGTGCCAGCAGTTCGGGACAGTTTAGGAGAGATACGCAGTATTTT CASSSGQFRRDTQYF NA TRBD1 TRBJ2-3 TRBV28
TGTGCCAGCAGGCCTAGACTAGGCGTTTACGAGCAGTACTTC CASRPRLGVYEQYF NA NA TRBJ2-7 TRBV6-5
TGTGCCAGCAGTGAAAGAGGACAGGGAAGCGAGACCCAGTACTTC CASSERGQGSETQYF NA TRBD1 TRBJ2-5 TRBV2